Each of the 5 T cell receptor beta chains below was sequenced from the same sample in a study of blood T cell repertoires in COVID-19. Clones were sequenced by immunoSEQ multiplex PCR, and TCRdb holds only the in-frame ones, with some missing. Here the sample spans approximately 250,000 clones, about nine tenths being singletons. Sequencing was performed on peripheral blood. These receptors were obtained from an older woman who had recovered from COVID-19.

V and J are TRBV18 and TRBJ2-7; D perhaps matches TRBD1 (6 bases). V lost 2 bases to trimming and J lost 5 bases, with 10 bases between them. Germline values: CDR1 KGHSH, CDR2 LQKENI. The CDR3 runs 13 residues. CDR3 in DNA: TGTGCCAGCTCACCAGTCAGGGGCCACGAGCAGTACTTC. As protein: CASSPVRGHEQYF.

This clone was observed a handful of times. The chain employs TRBV7-9 and TRBJ2-3; D perhaps matches TRBD2 (6 bases). Germline assignment: CDR1 SEHNR and CDR2 FQNEAQ (reference sequence). V lost 5 bases, J lost 4 bases, and 16 bases lay in between. The CDR3 is 15 residues long. CDR3 loop: CASSPKRRASDTQYF. The CDR3 DNA is TGTGCCAGCAGCCCAAAGAGGAGGGCGTCAGATACGCAGTATTTT.

The chain joins TRBV7-3 to TRBJ2-5; no definite D call. The V gene lost 2 bases and the J gene lost 4 bases, with 8 bases spanning the gap. The CDR3 loop spans 13 amino acids. Germline CDR1 reads SGHTA; CDR2 reads FQGTGA. For the CDR3, the DNA is TGTGCCAGCAGCTTAGGTGTTAGAGAGACCCAGTACTTC. Translated, it gives CASSLGVRETQYF.

The chain joins TRBV5-1 to TRBJ2-5; 11 bases align to TRBD2. The germline gives CDR1 SGHRS, CDR2 YFSETQ. This CDR3 is 16 amino acids long. V gave up 3 bases and J gave up 4 bases; unmatched junction bases: 8. CDR3 DNA sequence: TGCGCCAGCAGCTCGGAGGTAGCGGGGGGGCGAGAGACCCAGTACTTC. It codes for CASSSEVAGGRETQYF.

V gene TRBV6-5 combines with J gene TRBJ1-5; D is perhaps TRBD1 (5 bases). From germline, CDR1 is MNHEY and CDR2 SVGAGI. Trimming shortened V by 6 bases and J by 6 bases, and 18 bases separated the two germline ends. This CDR3 has 15 residues. The DNA of the CDR3 is TGTGCCAGCAGCGGGACTCTGGGAGTCAGTCAGCCCCAGCATTTT. This codes for CASSGTLGVSQPQHF.